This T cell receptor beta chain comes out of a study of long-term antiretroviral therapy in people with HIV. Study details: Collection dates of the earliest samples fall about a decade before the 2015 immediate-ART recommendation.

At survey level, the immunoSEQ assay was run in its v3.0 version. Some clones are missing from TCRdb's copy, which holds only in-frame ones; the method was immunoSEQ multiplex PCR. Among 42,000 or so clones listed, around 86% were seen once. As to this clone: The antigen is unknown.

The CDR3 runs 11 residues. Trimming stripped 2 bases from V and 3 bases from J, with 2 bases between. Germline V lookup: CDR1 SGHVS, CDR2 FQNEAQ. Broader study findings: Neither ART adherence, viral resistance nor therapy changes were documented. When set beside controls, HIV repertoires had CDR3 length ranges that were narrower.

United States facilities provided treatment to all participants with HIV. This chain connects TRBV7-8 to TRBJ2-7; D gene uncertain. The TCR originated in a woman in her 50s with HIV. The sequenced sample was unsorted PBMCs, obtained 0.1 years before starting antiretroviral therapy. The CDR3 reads CASSLNYEQYF. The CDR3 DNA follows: TGTGCCAGCAGCTTAAACTACGAGCAGTACTTC.